These T cell receptor beta chains were read from a single sample in a study of T cells in Graves' hyperthyroidism and ophthalmopathy. TCRdb redid the calling of the multiplex PCR reads with MiXCR, one entry per CDR3 protein. Among roughly 500,000 distinct CDR3 sequences, more than 11% were seen once, and the ten largest hold roughly 5.5%. The specimen sequenced was blood. These receptors were obtained from a woman in her twenties or thirties with Graves' hyperthyroidism that later progressed to Graves' ophthalmopathy. CDR3s include the opening cysteine and the closing phenylalanine or tryptophan. Size values are once, few and many counts, or a class for expanded clones, and some rows have none.

j_call cdr3_length v_call clone_size cdr3_aa
TRBJ2-1 14 TRBV12-3/TRBV12-4 many CASSFPSGILGQFF
TRBJ1-3 16 TRBV7-3 - CASSIGPLSSGNTIYF
TRBJ1-1 14 TRBV10-3 few CAIRHRGENTEAFF
TRBJ2-1 15 TRBV11-3 - CASSLQGGAHNEQFF
TRBJ2-7 16 TRBV4-1 few CASSQAVQGLEYEQYF
TRBJ2-6 16 TRBV27 few CASSLDRGSGANVLTF
TRBJ2-1 15 TRBV6-2/TRBV6-3 - CASSRTRLADNEQFF
TRBJ2-1 13 TRBV7-6 many CASSLAGTNEQFF
TRBJ2-7 15 TRBV19 - CASSMSGQNSYEQYF
TRBJ2-4 15 TRBV20-1 many CSASRQGWTKNIQYF
TRBJ2-4 13 TRBV28 - CASRGQPVDIQYF
TRBJ1-6 14 TRBV7-9 many CASSLRESDSPLHF
TRBJ2-7 14 TRBV2 few CASSGTQVLREQYF
TRBJ1-4 15 TRBV20-1 many CSARAPGDHGEKLFF
TRBJ2-3 15 TRBV20-1 - CSAPKSETSTDTQYF
TRBJ2-2 14 TRBV20-1 few CSARDYGGPGELFF
TRBJ2-7 13 TRBV19 few CASSMGLGGEQYF
TRBJ2-7 14 TRBV12-3/TRBV12-4 many CASSIAPNPWEQYF
TRBJ2-7 15 TRBV4-1 few CASSQYFTYSYEQYF
TRBJ1-6 13 TRBV20-1 many CSARGDRDSPLHF
TRBJ1-1 14 TRBV2 - CASSRVQGDTEAFF
TRBJ1-1 11 TRBV3-1 many CASSQRWEAFF
TRBJ1-5 15 TRBV30 many CAWSTRAGGLQPQHF
TRBJ2-5 13 TRBV25-1 many CASRQVDRETQYF
TRBJ1-2 15 TRBV19 many CASSMSGSIYYGYTF
TRBJ1-1 14 TRBV7-3 many CASSTGHLNTEAFF
TRBJ2-3 18 TRBV20-1 many CSARDVRTSGKSTDTQYF
TRBJ2-1 16 TRBV20-1 many CSASQAGGPPGNEQFF
TRBJ2-7 13 TRBV6-1 many CAISVTRSYEQYF
TRBJ1-1 14 TRBV3-1 many CASSQVHQRAEAFF
TRBJ2-1 15 TRBV7-3 many CATSLGLSSYNEQFF
TRBJ2-1 15 TRBV5-5 many CASSLSAGGRNEQFF
TRBJ1-5 15 TRBV7-9 few CASSSDRALNQPQHF
TRBJ2-1 14 TRBV5-1 - CASSDGQPNNEQFF
TRBJ1-4 14 TRBV30 many CAWSPPGRGEKLFF
TRBJ1-5 13 TRBV19 many CASAPGTAQPQHF
TRBJ1-1 13 TRBV7-3 many CASSLWKNTEAFF
TRBJ2-1 17 TRBV6-1 many CASSEALHPTPYNEQFF
TRBJ2-3 16 TRBV7-2 many CASSRDGAGGSDTQYF
TRBJ2-5 15 TRBV25-1 many CASRAAGTGEETQYF
TRBJ2-1 18 TRBV28 many CASSLGTAGLTSYNEQFF
TRBJ2-7 13 TRBV2 many CASRQALTYEQYF
TRBJ2-1 13 TRBV7-9 many CASNRDNYNEQFF